Listed below are T cell receptor beta chains from one sample, sequenced in a study of early stage breast cancer tumors. Only in-frame clones appear in the TCRdb table, and some are missing; sequencing was by immunoSEQ multiplex PCR. Of several thousand clones listed, around 75% are singletons. Sequencing was carried out using normal breast tissue next to the tumor. The source is a person aged 55 to 70 with breast cancer. CDR3s include the opening cysteine and the closing phenylalanine or tryptophan. The D gene is left open where the match is weak.

J gene,V gene,D gene,CDR3 protein
TRBJ2-1,TRBV19,-,CASSNGGISYNEQFF
TRBJ2-6,TRBV19,-,CASSNSGANVLTF
TRBJ1-1,TRBV6-4,TRBD1,CASSDSGRGRNTEAFF
TRBJ2-5,TRBV7-6,-,CASSLDAGFGVAQYF
TRBJ2-7,TRBV30,TRBD2,CAWSVRLAGGSEQYF
TRBJ2-7,TRBV6-1,TRBD1,CASSVDRGYEQYF
TRBJ2-3,TRBV2,-,CASVDSSDTQYF
TRBJ2-1,TRBV30,TRBD1,CAWSVGQGVAQFF
TRBJ1-1,TRBV10-1,TRBD1,CASSQGTGGILGTEAFF
TRBJ1-1,TRBV6-5,TRBD1,CASSYRNTGGNTEAFF
TRBJ2-1,TRBV9,-,CASSRTDRPDEQFF
TRBJ2-7,TRBV11-2,TRBD2,CASRRTSGLYEQYF
TRBJ1-4,TRBV2,-,CASSDTANEKLFF
TRBJ2-3,TRBV28,TRBD2,CASSLGGLGTSGRWTQYF
TRBJ1-2,TRBV25-1,-,CASMDMNYGYTF
TRBJ2-7,TRBV5-1,-,CASSLAEQGRYEQYF
TRBJ2-3,TRBV27,TRBD2,CASSSQPLAVVPDRLRDTQYF
TRBJ1-2,TRBV14,-,CASRRGGAYGYTF
TRBJ1-2,TRBV19,-,CASSIEGQRGYTF
TRBJ2-2,TRBV19,TRBD1,CASSLIRTGRGVNTGELFF
TRBJ2-7,TRBV2,TRBD2,CASSTYSGISSYEQYF
TRBJ1-2,TRBV7-3,TRBD1,CASSTGTGVNYGYTF
TRBJ1-5,TRBV29-1,TRBD1,CSVTQGGNQPQHF
TRBJ1-1,TRBV7-6,-,CASSLGQVNTEAFF
TRBJ1-5,TRBV13,-,CASSSGAPGQPQHF
TRBJ2-5,TRBV11-3,TRBD1,CASSTGQGETQYF
TRBJ2-3,TRBV27,-,CASSPSRSLTDTQYF